The sequence of this TCR beta chain was determined in a study of T cells after yellow fever vaccination. The study's findings and limits: The secondary response was weaker, and its peak arrived faster, on day 5 versus 15. Overall, a small share of clonotypes was seen in both CD4 and CD8 compartments. Booster sampling recovered most clones from primary vaccination (approximately 97% CD4, just over 85% CD8).

It was through 5'RACE template switching that TCR cDNA was made, with a universal primer site and UMIs added. TCRdb passed the 5' RACE reads through MiXCR, listing each CDR3 protein once. The sample yields some 500,000 distinct CDR3 sequences, around an eighth seen once. Comment on this clonotype: Its antigen remains unknown.

The sequence derives from a man younger than 40 who received the YFV17D yellow fever vaccine. Specimen: PBMCs, collected on the day of the yellow fever booster vaccination.

CDR3 loop: CASSLEGRATEAFF. CDR3 in DNA: TGTGCCAGCAGCTTAGAGGGTAGGGCTACTGAAGCTTTCTTT. This rearrangement joins TRBV7-2 to TRBJ1-1; the D is unclear. The V and J ends lost 1 base and 5 bases respectively, with 11 bases between them. CDR1 is SGHTA and CDR2 is FQGNSA in the germline V gene. The CDR3 totals 14 residues.